This TCR beta chain was sequenced in a study of CD8 T cells in ankylosing spondylitis. This clonotype was counted many times. Its antigen is not known. Study-wide results and caveats: As for the disease-linked clones, they showed a CD8+ phenotype and occurred at relatively low frequencies in peripheral blood. Within ankylosing spondylitis blood, a TCR beta motif made up of eight highly homologous variants appeared to be characteristic. Disease-linked clones reportedly concentrated significantly in matched ankylosing spondylitis synovial fluid.

V dropped 2 bases and J dropped 2 bases, with 11 bases sitting between them. The CDR3 has 15 amino acids. The authors made TCR beta libraries by quantitative 5'-RACE with molecular barcodes. MiXCR, applied by TCRdb to the 5' RACE reads, yields one record per CDR3 protein. The sample lists 200,000 or so distinct CDR3 sequences, around 13% occurring once. Source material: blood, either unsorted or a sorted T cell fraction (not recorded which). The clonotype comes from a female donor with ankylosing spondylitis or in good health (not recorded which). V is TRBV12-3 or TRBV12-4 and J is TRBJ2-3; D not resolved. The CDR3 sequence is CASSLFPIPTDTQYF. CDR3 DNA: TGTGCCAGCAGTTTATTCCCCATTCCCACAGATACGCAGTATTTT.